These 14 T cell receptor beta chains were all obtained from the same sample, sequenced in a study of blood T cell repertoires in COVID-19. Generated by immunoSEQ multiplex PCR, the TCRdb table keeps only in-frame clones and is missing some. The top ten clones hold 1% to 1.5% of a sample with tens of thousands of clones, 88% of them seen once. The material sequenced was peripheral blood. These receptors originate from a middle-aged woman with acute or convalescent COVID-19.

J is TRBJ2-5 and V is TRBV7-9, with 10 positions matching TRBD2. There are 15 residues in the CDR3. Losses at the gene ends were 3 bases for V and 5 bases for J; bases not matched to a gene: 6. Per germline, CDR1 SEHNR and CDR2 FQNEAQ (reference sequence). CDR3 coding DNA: TGTGCCAGCAGCTTTCCGGCTAGCGGGAGTGAGACCCAGTACTTC. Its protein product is CASSFPASGSETQYF.

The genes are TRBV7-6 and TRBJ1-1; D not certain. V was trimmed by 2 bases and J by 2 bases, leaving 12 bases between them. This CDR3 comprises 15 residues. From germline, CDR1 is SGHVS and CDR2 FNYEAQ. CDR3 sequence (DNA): TGTGCCAGCAGCTTACGAGGGTTGCGTAACACTGAAGCTTTCTTT. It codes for CASSLRGLRNTEAFF.

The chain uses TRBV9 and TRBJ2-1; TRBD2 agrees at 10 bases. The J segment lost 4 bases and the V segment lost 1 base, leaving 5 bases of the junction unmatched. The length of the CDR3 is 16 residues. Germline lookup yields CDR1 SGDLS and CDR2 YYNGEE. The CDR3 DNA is TGTGCCAGCAGCGTATTGAGCGGGGGGGCGTACAATGAGCAGTTCTTC. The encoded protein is CASSVLSGGAYNEQFF.

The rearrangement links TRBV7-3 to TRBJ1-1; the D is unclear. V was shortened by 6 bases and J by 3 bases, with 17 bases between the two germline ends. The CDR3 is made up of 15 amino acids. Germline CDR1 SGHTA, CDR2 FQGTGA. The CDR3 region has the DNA TGTGCCAGCAGTCTCGGAGGGATTGGGCACACTGAAGCTTTCTTT. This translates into CASSLGGIGHTEAFF. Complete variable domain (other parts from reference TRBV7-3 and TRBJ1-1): GAGVSQTPSNKVTEKGKYVELRCDPISGHTALYWYRQSLGQGPEFLIYFQGTGAADDSGLPNDRFFAVRPEGSVSTLKIQRTERGDSAVYLCASSLGGIGHTEAFFGQGTRLTVV.

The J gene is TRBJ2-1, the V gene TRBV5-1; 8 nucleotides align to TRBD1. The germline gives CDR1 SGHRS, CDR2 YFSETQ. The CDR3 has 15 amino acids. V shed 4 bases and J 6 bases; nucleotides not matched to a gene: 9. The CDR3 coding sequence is TGCGCCAGCAGCGAACGGACAGGGCAGGGCAATGAGCAGTTCTTC. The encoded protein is CASSERTGQGNEQFF.

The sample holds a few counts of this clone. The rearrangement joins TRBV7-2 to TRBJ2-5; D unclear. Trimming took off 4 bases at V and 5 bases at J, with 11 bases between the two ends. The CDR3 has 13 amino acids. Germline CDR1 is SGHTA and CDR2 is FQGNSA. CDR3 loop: CASSWAHGETQYF. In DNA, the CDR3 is TGTGCCAGCAGCTGGGCCCATGGGGAGACCCAGTACTTC.

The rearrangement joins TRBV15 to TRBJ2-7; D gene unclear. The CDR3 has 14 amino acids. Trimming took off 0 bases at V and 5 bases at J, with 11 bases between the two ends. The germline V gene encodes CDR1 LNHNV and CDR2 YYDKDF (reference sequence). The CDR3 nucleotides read TGTGCCACCAGCAGAGATCGTTCGGTAGACGAGCAGTACTTC. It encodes CATSRDRSVDEQYF.

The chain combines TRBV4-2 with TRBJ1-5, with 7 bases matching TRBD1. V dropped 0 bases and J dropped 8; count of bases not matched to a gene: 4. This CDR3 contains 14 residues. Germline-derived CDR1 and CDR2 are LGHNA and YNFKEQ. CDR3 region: CASSQDRGSEPQHF. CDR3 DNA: TGTGCCAGCAGCCAAGACAGGGGGAGCGAGCCCCAGCATTTT.

The CDR3 is CAWRRQSNTEAFF. Written as DNA, the CDR3 is TGTGCCTGGAGGCGACAGTCGAACACTGAAGCTTTCTTT. The J gene is TRBJ1-1, the V gene TRBV30; D is possibly TRBD1 (5 bases). The V end lost 3 bases, the J end lost 1 base, and 9 bases lay between the germline ends. Germline V gene sequence: CDR1 GTSNPN, CDR2 SVGIG (reference sequence). The CDR3 runs 13 residues. The whole variable domain, filled in from reference TRBV30 and TRBJ1-1, reads SQTIHQWPATLVQPVGSPLSLECTVEGTSNPNLYWYRQAAGRGLQLLFYSVGIGQISSEVPQNLSASRPQDRQFILSSKKLLLSDSGFYLCAWRRQSNTEAFFGQGTRLTVV.

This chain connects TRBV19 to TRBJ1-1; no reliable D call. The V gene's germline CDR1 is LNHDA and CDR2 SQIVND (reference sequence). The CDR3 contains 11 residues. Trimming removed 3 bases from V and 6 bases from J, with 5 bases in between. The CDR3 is CASSITAEAFF. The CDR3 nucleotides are TGTGCCAGTAGTATCACAGCTGAAGCTTTCTTT.

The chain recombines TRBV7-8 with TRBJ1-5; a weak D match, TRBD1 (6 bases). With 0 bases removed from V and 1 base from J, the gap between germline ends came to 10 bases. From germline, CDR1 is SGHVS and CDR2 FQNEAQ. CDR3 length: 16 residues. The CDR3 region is CASSLASQGSNQPQHF. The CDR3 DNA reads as TGTGCCAGCAGCTTAGCCAGTCAGGGGAGCAATCAGCCCCAGCATTTT.

CDR3 residues: CASRISGTVDEKLFF. DNA of the CDR3: TGCGCCAGCCGTATCTCCGGGACTGTGGATGAAAAACTGTTTTTT. The chain carries TRBV5-1 and TRBJ1-4, with D perhaps TRBD1 (5 bases). There are 15 residues in the CDR3. Germline V gives CDR1 SGHRS, CDR2 YFSETQ. V lost 7 bases to trimming and J lost 6 bases, with 19 bases between them.

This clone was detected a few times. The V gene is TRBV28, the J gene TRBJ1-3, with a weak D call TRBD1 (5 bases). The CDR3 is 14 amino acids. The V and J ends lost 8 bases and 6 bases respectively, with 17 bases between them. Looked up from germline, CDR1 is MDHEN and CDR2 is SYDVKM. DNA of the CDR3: TGTGCCAGCCTAGGGCCTTTAGGGGAAAACACCATATATTTT. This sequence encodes CASLGPLGENTIYF.

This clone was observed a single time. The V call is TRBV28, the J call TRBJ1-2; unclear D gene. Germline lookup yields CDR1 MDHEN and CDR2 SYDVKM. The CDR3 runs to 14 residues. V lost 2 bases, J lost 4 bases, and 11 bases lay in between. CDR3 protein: CASSLASLGYGYTF. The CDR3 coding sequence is TGTGCCAGCAGTTTAGCTAGTTTAGGCTATGGCTACACCTTC.